This entry concerns a single T cell receptor (beta chain). Original data processing: Amplifying reference gene primers gave estimates of nucleated cell counts. The repertoire was sequenced with immunoSEQ multiplex PCR; TCRdb's copy has only in-frame clones and lacks some. That table furnishes V, J and clone size, whereas the DNA furnished D and trimming. The sample records about 220,000 clones, about 87% being singletons. Categorization into cohorts depended on clinical history that participants reported. The germline gives CDR1 LNHNV, CDR2 YYDKDF (reference sequence). V lost 3 bases and J lost 1, with 13 bases in between. The CDR3 consists of 16 residues. These data come from a study of blood T cell repertoires in COVID-19. About the research overall: PBMCs, B-cell-depleted T cells, or T cells provided the cDNA or gDNA that made up the material.

The sequence came from a woman in her twenties or thirties who had recovered from COVID-19. Sequences were obtained from PBMCs or T cells enriched from blood (not recorded which). This chain uses TRBV15 with TRBJ1-5, with D possibly being TRBD1 (6 bases). The CDR3 region has the DNA TGTGCCACCAGCAGCTTAAGCGACAGGAGCAATCAGCCCCAGCATTTT. Translating it yields CATSSLSDRSNQPQHF.